This section outlines one T cell receptor (beta chain) sequence together with its context. Its antigen target is currently unknown. Base qualities were left out, and no much larger clone turns up one base away. The sample comes from a study of blood T cell repertoires in COVID-19 (dated by TCRdb to the early 2020s). For context, the study as a whole: Collaborator samples came from the United States, Italy and Spain and covered acute and convalescent phases of COVID-19. The material from the prospective study consisted of cDNA or gDNA derived from T cells, B-cell-depleted T cells, or PBMCs. The dataset comprised deeply sampled blood TCRbeta repertoires from subjects exposed to, actively infected with, or recovered from COVID-19. The repertoires were released in a freely available public database meant as a resource for research on the immune response to SARS-CoV-2. The samples were drawn from two sources: the first 160 participants of the ongoing ImmuneRACE study, and some 1,300 subjects contributed by 6 global collaborators. Sample metadata almost always included a de-identified subject ID, COVID-19 status, age in years and sex. Where HLA class I and class II types were available, the types were taken from metadata supplied by the sample provider, not from assay-based typing.

The study at large found these results: Clinical and demographic metadata were provided uncurated, with the amount varying by source and participant.

Collaborating institutions collected whole blood in K2EDTA tubes following their own protocols. For TCRbeta analysis, collaborator samples were shipped as frozen whole blood, as isolated PBMCs, or as DNA extracted from either sample type. TCRbeta CDR3 regions were amplified from genomic DNA using the immunoSEQ Assay, a bias-controlled multiplex PCR. As for the authors' bioinformatics: The number of nucleated cells in each sample was estimated by amplification of reference gene primers within the assay. Sequence reads were collapsed and filtered to measure the absolute abundance of every unique TCRbeta CDR3 rearrangement. For each sample, productive Simpson clonality was calculated as the square root of Simpson's diversity index over productive rearrangements. Here the immuneACCESS table is served through TCRdb, limited to in-frame sequences with V and J called. Missing clones are a known gap in these copies; in checked studies unresolved V genes cover under half, and the rest lacks a known reason. The V and J calls and clone size were taken over from that table, and D and trimming were inferred from the DNA. The sample table lists around 74,000 clones, more than 90% of them with a count of one. 15% to 20% of the sample comes from the top ten.

Material: peripheral blood. This receptor was obtained from an elderly woman with active or convalescent COVID-19.

CDR3 loop: CASNTQASYEQYF. Here is the DNA: TGTGCCAGCAATACACAGGCCTCCTACGAGCAGTACTTC. In this chain, TRBV6-5 is recombined with TRBJ2-7, and the D gene may be TRBD1, 5 bases matching. Spanning cysteine to phenylalanine, the CDR3 consists of 13 amino acids. Here the CDR3 DNA is all that survives: 39 bases in frame from base 1. V was cut back by 7 bases and J by 0 bases, leaving a gap of 10 bases between them. CDR1 and CDR2, looked up from the germline V gene, are MNHEY and SVGAGI.